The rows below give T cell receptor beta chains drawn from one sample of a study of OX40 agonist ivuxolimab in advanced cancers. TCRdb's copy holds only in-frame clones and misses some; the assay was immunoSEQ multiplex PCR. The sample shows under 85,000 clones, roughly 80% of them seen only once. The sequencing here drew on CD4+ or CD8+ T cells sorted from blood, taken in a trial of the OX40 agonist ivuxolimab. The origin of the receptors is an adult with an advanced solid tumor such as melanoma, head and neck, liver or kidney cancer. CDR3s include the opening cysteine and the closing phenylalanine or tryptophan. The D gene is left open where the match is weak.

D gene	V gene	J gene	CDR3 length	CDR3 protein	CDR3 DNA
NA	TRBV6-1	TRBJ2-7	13	CASSRTGIYEQYF	TGTGCCAGCAGCCGCACAGGAATCTACGAGCAGTACTTC
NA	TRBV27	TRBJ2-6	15	CASRNHRSGANVLTF	TGTGCCAGCAGAAACCACAGATCTGGGGCCAACGTCCTGACTTTC
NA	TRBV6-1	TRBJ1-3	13	CASMESSGNTIYF	TGTGCCAGCATGGAGAGCTCTGGAAACACCATATATTTT
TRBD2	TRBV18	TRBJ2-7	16	CASSPPYLAGDGEQYF	TGTGCCAGCTCACCACCGTATCTAGCGGGAGACGGCGAGCAGTACTTC
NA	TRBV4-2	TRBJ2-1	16	CASSQDQGLAGGEQFF	TGTGCCAGCAGCCAAGACCAAGGGCTAGCTGGAGGTGAGCAGTTCTTC
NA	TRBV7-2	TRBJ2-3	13	CASSVFGSDTQYF	TGTGCCAGCAGCGTTTTCGGGAGCGATACGCAGTATTTT
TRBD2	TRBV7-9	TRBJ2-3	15	CASSFGLAGTDTQYF	TGTGCCAGCAGCTTCGGACTAGCGGGGACAGATACGCAGTATTTT
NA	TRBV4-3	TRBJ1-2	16	CASSQAGRWGGYGYTF	TGCGCCAGCAGCCAGGCCGGGCGCTGGGGTGGCTATGGCTACACCTTC
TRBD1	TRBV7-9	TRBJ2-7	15	CASSFQGTGEREQYF	TGTGCCAGCAGCTTCCAAGGGACAGGGGAAAGGGAGCAGTACTTC
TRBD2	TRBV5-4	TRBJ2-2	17	CASSQDPASGNTGELFF	TGCGCCAGCAGCCAAGATCCGGCTAGCGGTAACACCGGGGAGCTGTTTTTT